This is a list of T cell receptor gamma chains from one sample in a study of human gamma delta and Vdelta1 T cells. TCRdb reapplied CATT to the PCR reads. The table lists several thousand gamma-chain clones, around 45% of them singletons. Their target antigens are unknown. Sequencing was performed on Vdelta1 gamma-delta T cells from blood grown in culture (DOT cells). The receptor set was obtained from a human donor in good health. The CDR3 runs from the conserved cysteine through the conserved F or W. Each record gives: clone size, V gene, J gene, CDR3 DNA, CDR3 protein. A clone size is listed for some rows: how often the clone was seen (once, few, many), or a class if it is expanded.

clone_size: -; v_call: TRGV5; j_call: TRGJ1/TRGJ2; cdr3_nt: TGTGCCACCTGGGACAGGCCCCTTTATTATAAGAAACTCTTT; cdr3_aa: CATWDRPLYYKKLF
clone_size: -; v_call: TRGV9; j_call: TRGJ1/TRGJ2; cdr3_nt: TGTGCCTTGTGGGTAGGCTATAAGAAACTCTTT; cdr3_aa: CALWVGYKKLF
clone_size: once; v_call: TRGV8; j_call: TRGJP2; cdr3_nt: TGTGCCACCTGGGATATGCCTAGTGATTGGATCAAGACGTTT; cdr3_aa: CATWDMPSDWIKTF
clone_size: -; v_call: TRGV2; j_call: TRGJ1/TRGJ2; cdr3_nt: TGTGCCACCTGGGACGGGCGCTATTATAAGAAACTCTTT; cdr3_aa: CATWDGRYYKKLF
clone_size: -; v_call: TRGV5; j_call: TRGJP2; cdr3_nt: TGTGCCACCTGGGACAGGCGAGATTGGATCAAGACGTTT; cdr3_aa: CATWDRRDWIKTF
clone_size: -; v_call: TRGV10; j_call: TRGJ1/TRGJ2; cdr3_nt: TGTGCTGCGTGGGATTCGAGTAAGAAACTCTTT; cdr3_aa: CAAWDSSKKLF
clone_size: few; v_call: TRGV8; j_call: TRGJ1/TRGJ2; cdr3_nt: TGTGCCACCTGGGATAGGCTCCGGGAGAAACTCTTT; cdr3_aa: CATWDRLREKLF
clone_size: -; v_call: TRGV9; j_call: TRGJP1; cdr3_nt: TGTGCCTTGTGGGAGGCTCCCCTTCCTGGTTGGTTCAAGATATTT; cdr3_aa: CALWEAPLPGWFKIF
clone_size: -; v_call: TRGV9; j_call: TRGJ1/TRGJ2; cdr3_nt: TGTGCCTTGTGGGAGGGAAATTATTATAAGAAACTCTTT; cdr3_aa: CALWEGNYYKKLF
clone_size: -; v_call: TRGV9; j_call: TRGJ1/TRGJ2; cdr3_nt: TGTGCCTTGTGGGAGGCGTCGAATTATTATAAGAAACTCTTT; cdr3_aa: CALWEASNYYKKLF
clone_size: few; v_call: TRGV9; j_call: TRGJP2; cdr3_nt: TGTGCCTGGCGTGGGTCTAGTGATTGGATCAAGACGTTT; cdr3_aa: CAWRGSSDWIKTF
clone_size: -; v_call: TRGV8; j_call: TRGJ1/TRGJ2; cdr3_nt: TGTGCCACCTGGGATACTGCTAAGAAACTCTTT; cdr3_aa: CATWDTAKKLF
clone_size: -; v_call: TRGV2; j_call: TRGJ1/TRGJ2; cdr3_nt: TGTGCCACCTGGGACGGGCCGTTTGGGAAACTCTTT; cdr3_aa: CATWDGPFGKLF
clone_size: -; v_call: TRGV2; j_call: TRGJ1/TRGJ2; cdr3_nt: TGTGCCACCTGGGACGGGCTTAGTTATAAGAAACTCTTT; cdr3_aa: CATWDGLSYKKLF
clone_size: few; v_call: TRGV9; j_call: TRGJ1/TRGJ2; cdr3_nt: TGTGCCTTGTGGGACCCAAAAAAGAAACTCTTT; cdr3_aa: CALWDPKKKLF
clone_size: few; v_call: TRGV9; j_call: TRGJ1/TRGJ2; cdr3_nt: TGTGCCTTGTGGGAGGGAGGTTATAAGAAACTCTTT; cdr3_aa: CALWEGGYKKLF
clone_size: few; v_call: TRGV3; j_call: TRGJ1/TRGJ2; cdr3_nt: TGTGCCACCTGGGACAGGACCTATTATAAGAAACTCTTT; cdr3_aa: CATWDRTYYKKLF
clone_size: -; v_call: TRGV5; j_call: TRGJ1/TRGJ2; cdr3_nt: TGTGCCACCTGGGACCCCAAGAAACTCTTT; cdr3_aa: CATWDPKKLF
clone_size: -; v_call: TRGV3; j_call: TRGJ1/TRGJ2; cdr3_nt: TGTGCCACCTGGGACACTCGGGATTATTATAAGAAACTCTTT; cdr3_aa: CATWDTRDYYKKLF
clone_size: few; v_call: TRGV4; j_call: TRGJP2; cdr3_nt: TGTGCCACCTGGGATGTATTTTGGATCAAGACGTTT; cdr3_aa: CATWDVFWIKTF
clone_size: -; v_call: TRGV9; j_call: TRGJ1/TRGJ2; cdr3_nt: TGTGCCTTGTGGGAACGTTTGCGGAAACTCTTT; cdr3_aa: CALWERLRKLF
clone_size: -; v_call: TRGV10; j_call: TRGJ1/TRGJ2; cdr3_nt: TGTGCTGCGTGGGATCCCTTTTATTATAAGAAACTCTTT; cdr3_aa: CAAWDPFYYKKLF
clone_size: -; v_call: TRGV2; j_call: TRGJ1/TRGJ2; cdr3_nt: TGTGCCACCTGGGACGGGATGAAATATAAGAAACTCTTT; cdr3_aa: CATWDGMKYKKLF
clone_size: once; v_call: TRGV2; j_call: TRGJP2; cdr3_nt: TGTGCCACCTGGGACGGGCGAGTAGTCGGTGATTGGATCAAGACGTTT; cdr3_aa: CATWDGRVVGDWIKTF
clone_size: medium-sized; v_call: TRGV3; j_call: TRGJ1/TRGJ2; cdr3_nt: TGTGCCACCTGGGACTATTATAAGAAACTCTTT; cdr3_aa: CATWDYYKKLF
clone_size: -; v_call: TRGV9; j_call: TRGJ1/TRGJ2; cdr3_nt: TGTGCCTTGTGGGAGGTGCCCGACAATTCTTATTATAAGAAACTCTTT; cdr3_aa: CALWEVPDNSYYKKLF
clone_size: -; v_call: TRGV9; j_call: TRGJ1/TRGJ2; cdr3_nt: TGTGCCTTGTGGGAGACCACTAAGAAACTCTTT; cdr3_aa: CALWETTKKLF
clone_size: few; v_call: TRGV9; j_call: TRGJ1/TRGJ2; cdr3_nt: TGTGCCTTGTGGGAGGATAGGAAGAAACTCTTT; cdr3_aa: CALWEDRKKLF
clone_size: -; v_call: TRGV2; j_call: TRGJP2; cdr3_nt: TGTGCCACCTGGGACGTTACCGAGGGGTGTAGTGATTGGATCAAGACGTTT; cdr3_aa: CATWDVTEGCSDWIKTF
clone_size: -; v_call: TRGV9; j_call: TRGJ1/TRGJ2; cdr3_nt: TGTGCCTTGTGGGAGCCTTCATATTATAAGAAACTCTTT; cdr3_aa: CALWEPSYYKKLF
clone_size: few; v_call: TRGV2; j_call: TRGJP2; cdr3_nt: TGTGCCACCTGGGACGGGCCGCGAGGTAGTGATTGGATCAAGACGTTT; cdr3_aa: CATWDGPRGSDWIKTF
clone_size: -; v_call: TRGV3; j_call: TRGJP2; cdr3_nt: TGTGCCACCTGGGACAGGCAGGGTAGTGATTGGATCAAGACGTTT; cdr3_aa: CATWDRQGSDWIKTF
clone_size: once; v_call: TRGV3; j_call: TRGJ1/TRGJ2; cdr3_nt: TGTGCCACCTGGGTCCAGAGAGGGGGGTATTATTATAAGAAACTCTTT; cdr3_aa: CATWVQRGGYYYKKLF
clone_size: medium-sized; v_call: TRGV9; j_call: TRGJ1/TRGJ2; cdr3_nt: TGTGCCTTGTGGGAGTATTATAAGAAACTCTTT; cdr3_aa: CALWEYYKKLF
clone_size: -; v_call: TRGV9; j_call: TRGJP; cdr3_nt: TGTGCCTTGTGGGAGGTGTGGGGCCAAGAGTTGGGCAAAAAAATCAAGGTATTT; cdr3_aa: CALWEVWGQELGKKIKVF
clone_size: -; v_call: TRGV3; j_call: TRGJ1/TRGJ2; cdr3_nt: TGTGCCACCTGGGACAGGCTGGATAAGAAACTCTTT; cdr3_aa: CATWDRLDKKLF
clone_size: -; v_call: TRGV2; j_call: TRGJ1/TRGJ2; cdr3_nt: TGTGCCACCTGGGACGGGCAGGCGTATTATAAGAAACTCTTT; cdr3_aa: CATWDGQAYYKKLF
clone_size: few; v_call: TRGV11; j_call: TRGJP2; cdr3_nt: TGTGCCTGCTGGATCCGACGTAGTGATTGGATCAAGACGTTT; cdr3_aa: CACWIRRSDWIKTF
clone_size: -; v_call: TRGV5; j_call: TRGJP1; cdr3_nt: TGTGCCACCTGGGACTGGCCCCATACCACTGGTTGGTTCAAGATATTT; cdr3_aa: CATWDWPHTTGWFKIF
clone_size: few; v_call: TRGV5; j_call: TRGJ1/TRGJ2; cdr3_nt: TGTGCCACCTGGGCCCCAGCTCCAAATTCGAATTATTATAAGAAACTCTTT; cdr3_aa: CATWAPAPNSNYYKKLF
clone_size: few; v_call: TRGV2; j_call: TRGJ1/TRGJ2; cdr3_nt: TGTGCCACCTGGGACGTAATTAAGAAACTCTTT; cdr3_aa: CATWDVIKKLF
clone_size: -; v_call: TRGV3; j_call: TRGJ1/TRGJ2; cdr3_nt: TGTGCCACCTGGGACAGCCGGCCCAAGAAACTCTTT; cdr3_aa: CATWDSRPKKLF
clone_size: -; v_call: TRGV5; j_call: TRGJ1/TRGJ2; cdr3_nt: TGTGCCACCTGGGACAGGCGACATAAGAAACTCTTT; cdr3_aa: CATWDRRHKKLF